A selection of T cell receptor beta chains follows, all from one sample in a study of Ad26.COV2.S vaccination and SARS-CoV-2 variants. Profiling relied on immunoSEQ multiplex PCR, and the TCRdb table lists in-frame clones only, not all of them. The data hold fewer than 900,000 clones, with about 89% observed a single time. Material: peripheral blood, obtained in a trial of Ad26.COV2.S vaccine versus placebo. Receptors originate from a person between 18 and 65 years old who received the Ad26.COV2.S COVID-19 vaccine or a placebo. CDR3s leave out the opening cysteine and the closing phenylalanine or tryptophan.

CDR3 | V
ASSAQGPSNTEAF | TRBV7-2
ASSREPRTQY | TRBV12-3/TRBV12-4
ASSFFRKLF | TRBV12-3/TRBV12-4
ASSVDLELRHGYT | TRBV9
AWSLGQGSADTQY | TRBV30
ASSIMDIANTEAF | TRBV19
ASSQGGLTGNEQF | TRBV3-1/TRBV3-2
AWSVTPGGNQPQH | TRBV30
ASSTPLRGVADTQY | TRBV6-6
ATSERQGAFYTQY | TRBV24-1